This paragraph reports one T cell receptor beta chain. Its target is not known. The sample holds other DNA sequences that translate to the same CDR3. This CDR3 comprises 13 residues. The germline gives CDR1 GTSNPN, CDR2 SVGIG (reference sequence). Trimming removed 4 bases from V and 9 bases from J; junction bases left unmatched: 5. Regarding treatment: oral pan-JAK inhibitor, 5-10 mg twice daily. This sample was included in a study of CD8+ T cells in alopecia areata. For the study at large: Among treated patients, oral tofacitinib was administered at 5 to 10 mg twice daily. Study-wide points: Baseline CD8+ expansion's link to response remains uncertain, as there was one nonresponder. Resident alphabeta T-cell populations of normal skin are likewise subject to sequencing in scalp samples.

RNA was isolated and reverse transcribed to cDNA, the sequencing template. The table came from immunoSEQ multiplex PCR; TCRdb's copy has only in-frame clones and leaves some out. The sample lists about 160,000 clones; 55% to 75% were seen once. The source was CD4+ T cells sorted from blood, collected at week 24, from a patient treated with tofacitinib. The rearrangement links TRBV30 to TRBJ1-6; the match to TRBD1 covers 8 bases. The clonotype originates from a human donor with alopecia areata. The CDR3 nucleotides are TGTGCCTGGACTGGGACAGGAGTTTCACCCCTCCACTTT. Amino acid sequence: CAWTGTGVSPLHF.